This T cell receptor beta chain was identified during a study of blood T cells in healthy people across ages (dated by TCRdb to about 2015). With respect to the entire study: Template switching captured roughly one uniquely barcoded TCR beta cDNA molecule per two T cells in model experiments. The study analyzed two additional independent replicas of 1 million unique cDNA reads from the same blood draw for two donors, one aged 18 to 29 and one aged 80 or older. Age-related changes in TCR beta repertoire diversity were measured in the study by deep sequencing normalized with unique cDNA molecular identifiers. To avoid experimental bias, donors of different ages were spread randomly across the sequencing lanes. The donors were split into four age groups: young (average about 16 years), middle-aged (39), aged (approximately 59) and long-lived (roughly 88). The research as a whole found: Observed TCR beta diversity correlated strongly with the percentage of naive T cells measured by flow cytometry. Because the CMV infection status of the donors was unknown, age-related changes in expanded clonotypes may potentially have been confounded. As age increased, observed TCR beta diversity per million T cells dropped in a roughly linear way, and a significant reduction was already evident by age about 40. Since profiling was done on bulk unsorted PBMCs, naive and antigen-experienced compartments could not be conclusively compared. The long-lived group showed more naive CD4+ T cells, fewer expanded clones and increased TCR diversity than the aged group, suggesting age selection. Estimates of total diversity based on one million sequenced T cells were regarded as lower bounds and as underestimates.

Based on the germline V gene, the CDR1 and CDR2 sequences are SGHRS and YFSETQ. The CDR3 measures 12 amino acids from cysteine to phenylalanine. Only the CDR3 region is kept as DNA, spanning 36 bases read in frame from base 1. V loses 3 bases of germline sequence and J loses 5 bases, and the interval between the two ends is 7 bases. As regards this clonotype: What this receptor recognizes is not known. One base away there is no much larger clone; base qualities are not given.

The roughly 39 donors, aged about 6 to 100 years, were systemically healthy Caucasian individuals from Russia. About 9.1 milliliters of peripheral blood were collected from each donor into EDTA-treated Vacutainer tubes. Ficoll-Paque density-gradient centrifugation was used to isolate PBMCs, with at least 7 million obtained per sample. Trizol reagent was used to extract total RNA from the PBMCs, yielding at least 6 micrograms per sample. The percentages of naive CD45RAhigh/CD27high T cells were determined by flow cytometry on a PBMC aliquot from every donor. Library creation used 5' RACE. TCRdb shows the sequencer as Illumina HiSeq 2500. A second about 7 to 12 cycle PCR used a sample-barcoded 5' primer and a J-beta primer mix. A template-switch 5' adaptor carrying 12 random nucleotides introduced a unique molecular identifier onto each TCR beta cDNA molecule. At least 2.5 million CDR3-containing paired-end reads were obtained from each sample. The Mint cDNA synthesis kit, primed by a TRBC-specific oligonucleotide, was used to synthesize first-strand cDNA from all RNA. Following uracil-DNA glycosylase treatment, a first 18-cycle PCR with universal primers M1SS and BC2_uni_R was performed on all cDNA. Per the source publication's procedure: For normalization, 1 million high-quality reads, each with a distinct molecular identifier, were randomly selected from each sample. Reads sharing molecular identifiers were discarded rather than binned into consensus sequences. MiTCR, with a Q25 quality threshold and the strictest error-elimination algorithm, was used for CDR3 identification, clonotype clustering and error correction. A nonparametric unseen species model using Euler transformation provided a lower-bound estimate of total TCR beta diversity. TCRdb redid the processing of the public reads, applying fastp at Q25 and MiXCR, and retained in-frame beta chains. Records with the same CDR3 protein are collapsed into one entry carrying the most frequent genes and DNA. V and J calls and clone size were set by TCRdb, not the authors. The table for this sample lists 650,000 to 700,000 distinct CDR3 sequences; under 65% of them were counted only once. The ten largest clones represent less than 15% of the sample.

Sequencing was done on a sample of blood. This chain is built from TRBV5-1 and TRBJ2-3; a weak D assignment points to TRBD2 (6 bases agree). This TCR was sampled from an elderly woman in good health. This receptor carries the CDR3 CASSSGRDTQYF. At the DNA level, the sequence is TGCGCCAGCAGCTCCGGGAGAGATACGCAGTATTTT.